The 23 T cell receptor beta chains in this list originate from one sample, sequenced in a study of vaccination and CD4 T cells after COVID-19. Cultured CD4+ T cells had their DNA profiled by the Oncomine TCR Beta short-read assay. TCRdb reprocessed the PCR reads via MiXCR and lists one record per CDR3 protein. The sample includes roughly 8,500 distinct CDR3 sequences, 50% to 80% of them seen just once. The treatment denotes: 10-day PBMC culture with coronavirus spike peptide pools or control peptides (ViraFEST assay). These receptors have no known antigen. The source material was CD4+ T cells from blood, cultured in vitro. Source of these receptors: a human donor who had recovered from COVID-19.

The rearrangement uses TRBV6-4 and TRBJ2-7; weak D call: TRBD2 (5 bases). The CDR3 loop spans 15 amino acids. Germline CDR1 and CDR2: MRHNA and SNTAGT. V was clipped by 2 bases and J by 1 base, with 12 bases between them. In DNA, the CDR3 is TGTGCCAGCAGTGACGTGATAGCGTTTTCCTACGAGCAGTACTTC. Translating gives CASSDVIAFSYEQYF.

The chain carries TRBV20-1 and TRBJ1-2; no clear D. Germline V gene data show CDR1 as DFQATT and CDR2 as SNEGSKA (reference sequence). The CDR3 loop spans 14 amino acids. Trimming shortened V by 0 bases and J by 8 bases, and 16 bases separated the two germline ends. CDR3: CSARDPLFRRGYTF. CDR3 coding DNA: TGCAGTGCTAGAGACCCACTCTTCCGGAGGGGCTACACCTTC.

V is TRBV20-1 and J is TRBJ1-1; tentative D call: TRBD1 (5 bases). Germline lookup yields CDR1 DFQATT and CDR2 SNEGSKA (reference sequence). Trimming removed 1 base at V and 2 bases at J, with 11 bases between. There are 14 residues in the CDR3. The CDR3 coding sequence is TGCAGTGCTAGAGTCCGGACATCTAACACTGAAGCTTTCTTT. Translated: CSARVRTSNTEAFF.

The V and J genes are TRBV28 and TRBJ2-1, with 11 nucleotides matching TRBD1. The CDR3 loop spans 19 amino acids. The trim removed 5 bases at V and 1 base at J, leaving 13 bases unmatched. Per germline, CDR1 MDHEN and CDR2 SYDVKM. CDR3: CASSVSGTGGIGSYNEQFF. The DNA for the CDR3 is TGTGCCAGCAGTGTCTCCGGGACAGGGGGGATCGGGTCCTACAATGAGCAGTTCTTC.

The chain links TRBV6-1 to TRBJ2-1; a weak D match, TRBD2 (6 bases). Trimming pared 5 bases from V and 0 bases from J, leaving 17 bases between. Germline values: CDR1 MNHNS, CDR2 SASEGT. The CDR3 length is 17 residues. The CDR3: CASSRLRDLSSYNEQFF. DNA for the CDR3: TGTGCCAGCAGTCGGCTCCGGGACTTAAGCTCCTACAATGAGCAGTTCTTC.

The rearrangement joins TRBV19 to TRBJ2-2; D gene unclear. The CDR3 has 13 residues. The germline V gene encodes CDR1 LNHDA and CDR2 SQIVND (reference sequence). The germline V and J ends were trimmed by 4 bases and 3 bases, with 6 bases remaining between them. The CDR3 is CASSSTHTGELFF. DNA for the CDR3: TGTGCCAGTAGTAGTACACACACCGGGGAGCTGTTTTTT.

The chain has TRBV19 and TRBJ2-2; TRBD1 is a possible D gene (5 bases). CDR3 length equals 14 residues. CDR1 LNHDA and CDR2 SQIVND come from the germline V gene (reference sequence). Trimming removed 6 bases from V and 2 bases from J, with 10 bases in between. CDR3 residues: CASRPDRNTGELFF. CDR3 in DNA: TGTGCCAGTAGGCCCGACAGAAACACCGGGGAGCTGTTTTTT.

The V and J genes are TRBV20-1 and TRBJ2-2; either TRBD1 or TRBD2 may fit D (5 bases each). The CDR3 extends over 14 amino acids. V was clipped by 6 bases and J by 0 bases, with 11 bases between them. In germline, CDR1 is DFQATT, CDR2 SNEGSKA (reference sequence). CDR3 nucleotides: TGCAGTGCCCCCGGGACGGCGAACACCGGGGAGCTGTTTTTT. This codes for CSAPGTANTGELFF.

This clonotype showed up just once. CDR3 bases: TGTGCCAGCAGTTACCCCGGACAAATGAACACTGAAGCTTTCTTT. Amino acid sequence: CASSYPGQMNTEAFF. The V gene is TRBV6-5, the J gene TRBJ1-1, with a weak D call TRBD1 (5 bases). In germline, CDR1 is MNHEY, CDR2 SVGAGI. This CDR3 has 15 amino acids. With 2 bases removed from V and 0 bases from J, the gap between germline ends came to 10 bases.

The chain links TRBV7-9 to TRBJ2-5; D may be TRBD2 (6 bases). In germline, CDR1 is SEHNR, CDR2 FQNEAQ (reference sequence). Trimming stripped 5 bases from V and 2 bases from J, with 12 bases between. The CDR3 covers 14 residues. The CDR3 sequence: CASSPGTVQETQYF. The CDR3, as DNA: TGTGCCAGCAGCCCGGGGACTGTACAAGAGACCCAGTACTTC.

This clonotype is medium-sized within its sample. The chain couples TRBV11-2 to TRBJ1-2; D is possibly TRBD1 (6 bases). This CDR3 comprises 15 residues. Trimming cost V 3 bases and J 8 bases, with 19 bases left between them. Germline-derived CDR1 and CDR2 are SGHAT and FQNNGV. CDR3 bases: TGTGCCAGCAGCTTTCGGGTACAGGGCTCGTTCGGCTACACCTTC. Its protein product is CASSFRVQGSFGYTF.

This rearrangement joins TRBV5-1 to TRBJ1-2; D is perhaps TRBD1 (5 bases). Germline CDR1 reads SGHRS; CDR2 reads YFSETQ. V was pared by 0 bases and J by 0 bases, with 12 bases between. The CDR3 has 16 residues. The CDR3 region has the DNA TGCGCCAGCAGCTTGGCCCCTCAGGGAGCTAACTATGGCTACACCTTC. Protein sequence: CASSLAPQGANYGYTF.

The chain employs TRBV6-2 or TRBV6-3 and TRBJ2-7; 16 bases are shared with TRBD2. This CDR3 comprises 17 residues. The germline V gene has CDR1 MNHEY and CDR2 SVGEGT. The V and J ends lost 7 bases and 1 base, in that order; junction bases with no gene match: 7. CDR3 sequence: CASIPGTSGRGSYEQYF. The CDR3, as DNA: TGTGCCAGCATTCCCGGGACTAGCGGGAGGGGATCCTACGAGCAGTACTTC.

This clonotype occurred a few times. Here the CDR3 DNA reads TGTGCCAGCAGTGAAGAGGGAGGTTATGGCTACACCTTC. It is translated as CASSEEGGYGYTF. The chain is built from TRBV2 and TRBJ1-2; D call uncertain. There are 13 residues in the CDR3. V lost 1 base to trimming and J lost 5 bases, with 8 bases between them. The germline V gene encodes CDR1 SNHLY and CDR2 FYNNEI. The entire variable domain, with the rest obtained from reference TRBV2 and TRBJ1-2, is as follows: EPEVTQTPSHQVTQMGQEVILRCVPISNHLYFYWYRQILGQKVEFLVSFYNNEISEKSEIFDDQFSVERPDGSNFTLKIRSTKLEDSAMYFCASSEEGGYGYTFGSGTRLTVV.

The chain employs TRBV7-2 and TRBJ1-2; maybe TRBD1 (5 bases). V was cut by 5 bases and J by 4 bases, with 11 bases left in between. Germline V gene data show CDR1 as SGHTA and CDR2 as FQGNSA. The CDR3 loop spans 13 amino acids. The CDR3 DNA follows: TGTGCCAGCAGCCCAAGGGGAGGCTATGGCTACACCTTC. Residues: CASSPRGGYGYTF.

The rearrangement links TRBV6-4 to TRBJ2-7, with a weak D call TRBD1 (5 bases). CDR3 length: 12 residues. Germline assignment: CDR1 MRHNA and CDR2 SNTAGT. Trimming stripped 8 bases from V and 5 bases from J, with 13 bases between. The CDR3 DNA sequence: TGTGCCAGCGGAGCCAGGGTAAACGAGCAGTACTTC. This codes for CASGARVNEQYF.

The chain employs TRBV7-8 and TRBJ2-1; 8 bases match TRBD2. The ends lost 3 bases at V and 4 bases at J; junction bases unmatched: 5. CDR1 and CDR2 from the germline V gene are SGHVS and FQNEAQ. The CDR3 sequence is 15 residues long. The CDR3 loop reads CASSLSSGTYNEQFF. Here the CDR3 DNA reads TGTGCCAGCAGCTTGAGTAGCGGGACTTACAATGAGCAGTTCTTC.

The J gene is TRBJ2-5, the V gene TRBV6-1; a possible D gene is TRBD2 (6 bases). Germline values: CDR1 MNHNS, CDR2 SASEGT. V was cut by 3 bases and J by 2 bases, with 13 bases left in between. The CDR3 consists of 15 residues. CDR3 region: CASSDNTGGQETQYF. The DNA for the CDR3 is TGTGCCAGCAGTGATAATACAGGAGGGCAAGAGACCCAGTACTTC.

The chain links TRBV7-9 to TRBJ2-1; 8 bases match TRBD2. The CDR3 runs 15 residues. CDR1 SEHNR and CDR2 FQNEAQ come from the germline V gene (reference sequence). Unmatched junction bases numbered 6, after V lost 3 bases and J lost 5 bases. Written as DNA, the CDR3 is TGTGCCAGCAGCTTTCGGGGGGGCCTCGACAATGAGCAGTTCTTC. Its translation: CASSFRGGLDNEQFF. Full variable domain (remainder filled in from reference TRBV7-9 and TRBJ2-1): DTGVSQNPRHKITKRGQNVTFRCDPISEHNRLYWYRQTLGQGPEFLTYFQNEAQLEKSRLLSDRFSAERPKGSFSTLEIQRTEQGDSAMYLCASSFRGGLDNEQFFGPGTRLTVL.

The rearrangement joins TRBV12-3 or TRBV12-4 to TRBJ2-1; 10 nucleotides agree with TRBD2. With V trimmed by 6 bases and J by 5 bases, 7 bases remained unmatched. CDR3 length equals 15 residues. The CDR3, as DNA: TGTGCCAGCAGCAGGGAGCGGGAGGGCCACAATGAGCAGTTCTTC. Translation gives CASSREREGHNEQFF.

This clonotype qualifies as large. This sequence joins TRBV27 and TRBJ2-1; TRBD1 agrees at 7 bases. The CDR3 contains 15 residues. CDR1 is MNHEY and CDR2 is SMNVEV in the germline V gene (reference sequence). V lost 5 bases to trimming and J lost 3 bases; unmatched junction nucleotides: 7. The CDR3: CASSPQDRSYNEQFF. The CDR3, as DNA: TGTGCCAGCAGTCCACAGGACAGGAGCTACAATGAGCAGTTCTTC.

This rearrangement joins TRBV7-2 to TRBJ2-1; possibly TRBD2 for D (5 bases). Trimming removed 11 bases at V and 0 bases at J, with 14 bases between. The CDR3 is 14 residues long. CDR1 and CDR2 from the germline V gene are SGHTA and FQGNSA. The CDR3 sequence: CAYKRLSSYNEQFF. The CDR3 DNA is TGTGCCTATAAGCGGCTAAGCTCCTACAATGAGCAGTTCTTC.

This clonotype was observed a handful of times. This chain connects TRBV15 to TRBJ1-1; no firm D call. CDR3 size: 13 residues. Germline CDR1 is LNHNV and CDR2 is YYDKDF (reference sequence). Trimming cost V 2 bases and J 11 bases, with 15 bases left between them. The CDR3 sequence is CATSRSLSPRAFF. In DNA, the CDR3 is TGTGCCACCAGCAGATCCCTTTCCCCTAGGGCTTTCTTT.